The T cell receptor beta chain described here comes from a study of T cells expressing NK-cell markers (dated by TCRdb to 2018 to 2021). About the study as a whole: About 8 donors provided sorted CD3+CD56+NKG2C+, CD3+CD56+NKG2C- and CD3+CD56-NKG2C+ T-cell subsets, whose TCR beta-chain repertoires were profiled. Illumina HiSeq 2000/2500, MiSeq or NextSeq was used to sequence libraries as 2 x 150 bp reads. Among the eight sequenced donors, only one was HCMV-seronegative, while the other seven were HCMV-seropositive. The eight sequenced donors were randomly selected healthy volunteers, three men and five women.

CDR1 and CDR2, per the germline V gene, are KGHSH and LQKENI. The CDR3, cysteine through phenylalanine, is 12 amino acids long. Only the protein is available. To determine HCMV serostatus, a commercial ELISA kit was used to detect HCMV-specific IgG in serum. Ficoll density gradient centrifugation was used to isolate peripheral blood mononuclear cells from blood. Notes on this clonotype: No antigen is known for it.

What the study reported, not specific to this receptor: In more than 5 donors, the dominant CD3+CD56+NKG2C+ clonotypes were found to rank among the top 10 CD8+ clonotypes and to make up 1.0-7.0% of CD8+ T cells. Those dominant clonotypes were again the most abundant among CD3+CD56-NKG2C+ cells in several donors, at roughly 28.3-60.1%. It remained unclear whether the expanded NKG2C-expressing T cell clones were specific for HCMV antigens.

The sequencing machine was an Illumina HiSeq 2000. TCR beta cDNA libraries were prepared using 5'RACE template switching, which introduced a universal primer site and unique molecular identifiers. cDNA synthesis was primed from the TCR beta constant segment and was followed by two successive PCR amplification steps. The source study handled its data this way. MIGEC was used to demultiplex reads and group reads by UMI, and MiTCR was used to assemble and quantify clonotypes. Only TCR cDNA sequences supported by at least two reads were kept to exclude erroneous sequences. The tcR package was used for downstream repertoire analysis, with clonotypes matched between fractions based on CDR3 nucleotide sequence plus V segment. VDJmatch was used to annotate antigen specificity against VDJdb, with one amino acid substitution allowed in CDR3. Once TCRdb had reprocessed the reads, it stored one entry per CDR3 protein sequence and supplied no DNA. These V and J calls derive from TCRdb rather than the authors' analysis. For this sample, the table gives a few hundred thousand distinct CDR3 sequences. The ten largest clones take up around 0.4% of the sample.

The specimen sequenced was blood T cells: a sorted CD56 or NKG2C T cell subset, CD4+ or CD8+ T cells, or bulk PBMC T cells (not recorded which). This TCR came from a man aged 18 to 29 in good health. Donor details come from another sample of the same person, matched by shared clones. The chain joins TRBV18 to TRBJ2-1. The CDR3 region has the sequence CASSPYSDEQFF. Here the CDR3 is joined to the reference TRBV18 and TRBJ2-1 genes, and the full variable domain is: NAGVMQNPRHLVRRRGQEARLRCSPMKGHSHVYWYRQLPEEGLKFMVYLQKENIIDESGMPKERFSAEFPKEGPSILRIQQVVRGDSAAYFCASSPYSDEQFFGPGTRLTVL.